This TCR beta chain was captured by sequencing in a study of blood T cell repertoires in COVID-19. Study context: Acute and convalescent COVID-19 specimens originated in the United States, Italy and Spain. T cells, B-cell-depleted T cells, or PBMCs provided the cDNA or gDNA that served as material.

The V gene lost 3 bases and the J gene lost 6 bases, with 25 bases spanning the gap. This CDR3 is 18 amino acids long. Original methodology: Nucleated cell number was recorded as an estimate derived from reference gene primer amplification. Generated by immunoSEQ multiplex PCR, the TCRdb table keeps only in-frame clones and is missing some. V and J calls and clone size are given by that table; D and trimming were obtained from the DNA. The sample carries under 200,000 clones, around 85% recorded once. Sequencing was carried out using peripheral blood. This chain uses TRBV23-1 with TRBJ2-3; no firm D call. TRBV23-1 is given ORF status, its function remaining uncertain. The receptor was derived from a man in his 60s who had recovered from COVID-19. CDR3 DNA: TGCGCCAGCAGTCAGCCGTGGCAGGCTCCACAGATCCGTGATACGCAGTATTTT. This codes for CASSQPWQAPQIRDTQYF.